What follows describes a single T cell receptor beta chain. Measured with immunoSEQ multiplex PCR; TCRdb has only the in-frame clones, and not every one. This sample carries some 18,000 clones, 82% of them seen once, and the ten largest clones take 25% to 35%. The CDR3 consists of 14 residues. The germline V gene has CDR1 SGHRS and CDR2 YFSETQ. V lost 7 bases and J 4 bases, leaving 17 bases between the germline ends. After autologous stem cell transplantation all patients relapsed, and prior brentuximab vedotin exposure differed between cohorts. This sample is part of a study of PD-1 blockade in classical Hodgkin lymphoma.

The TCR sequence derives from a human donor with classical Hodgkin lymphoma. This material consisted of peripheral blood mononuclear cells (PBMCs), taken before the second cycle of nivolumab. This sequence joins TRBV5-1 and TRBJ1-2; unclear D gene. This CDR3 is CASHPTDKGYGYTF. The CDR3 DNA sequence: TGCGCCAGCCACCCTACCGACAAGGGCTATGGCTACACCTTC.